The 5 T cell receptor beta chains below come from one sample, sequenced in a study of blood T cell repertoires in COVID-19. TCRdb's table, derived via immunoSEQ multiplex PCR, lists solely in-frame clones and lacks some. The sample yields about 340,000 clones, about nine tenths seen once. Sequences were obtained from peripheral blood. The receptors come from a woman in her seventies with COVID-19, enrolled during active disease.

The chain combines TRBV11-3 with TRBJ1-1, with 7 positions matching TRBD1. This CDR3 comprises 13 residues. With 6 bases clipped from V and 7 bases from J, the junction kept 8 bases outside the gene matches. Germline CDR1 reads SGHNT; CDR2 reads YENEEA. The CDR3 sequence: CASSILTGSEAFF. The CDR3 nucleotides read TGTGCCAGCAGTATCTTGACAGGGAGTGAAGCTTTCTTT.

V and J are TRBV12-3 or TRBV12-4 and TRBJ1-2; D call uncertain. Trimming pared 3 bases from V and 4 bases from J, leaving 6 bases between. The CDR3 has 12 amino acids. CDR3 nucleotides: TGTGCCAGCAGTTTCACAATCTATGGCTACACCTTC. This codes for CASSFTIYGYTF.

The J gene is TRBJ1-1, the V gene TRBV30; TRBD1 is a possible D gene (5 bases). The CDR3 totals 14 residues. The V gene's germline CDR1 is GTSNPN and CDR2 SVGIG (reference sequence). The V and J ends lost 3 bases and 4 bases respectively, with 15 bases between them. CDR3 sequence (DNA): TGTGCCTGGAGCTGGGGTGGCGGGACCACTGAAGCTTTCTTT. It codes for CAWSWGGGTTEAFF.

This clone has just one count. Other DNA sequences within the sample encode an identical CDR3. The gene calls are TRBV9 and TRBJ2-7; TRBD1 matches 7 bases. The CDR3 length is 14 residues. The ends lost 0 bases at V and 3 bases at J; junction bases unmatched: 3. Germline V lookup: CDR1 SGDLS, CDR2 YYNGEE. Here the CDR3 DNA reads TGTGCCAGCAGCGTAGATCCAGGGGGCTACGAGCAGTACTTC. Translated: CASSVDPGGYEQYF. The whole variable domain, remainder taken from reference TRBV9 and TRBJ2-7, is DSGVTQTPKHLITATGQRVTLRCSPRSGDLSVYWYQQSLDQGLQFLIQYYNGEERAKGNILERFSAQQFPDLHSELNLSSLELGDSALYFCASSVDPGGYEQYFGPGTRLTVT.

The CDR3 spells CASSYRERETQYF. The DNA of the CDR3 is TGTGCCAGCAGTTATCGGGAGCGAGAGACCCAGTACTTC. V is TRBV6-5 and J is TRBJ2-5; D is possibly TRBD2 (6 bases). The V end lost 3 bases, the J end lost 4 bases, and 9 bases lay between the germline ends. Looked up from germline, CDR1 is MNHEY and CDR2 is SVGAGI. The CDR3 runs 13 residues.